This record covers a single T cell receptor beta chain. The entry originates in a study of cytomegalovirus exposure and HLA in healthy donors. The PCR employed 60 Vbeta primers together with 13 Jbeta primers. Some clones are missing from TCRdb's copy, which holds only in-frame ones; the method was immunoSEQ multiplex PCR. The repertoire has about 140,000 clones, 80% of them found once; the top ten carry 2% to 2.5%. This receptor was taken from a man aged 25-45 years in good health and CMV-seronegative. The specimen was PBMCs.

CDR3 sequence (DNA): TGTGCCAGCAGCCCCAGCTCCTACGAGCAGTACTTC. It specifies CASSPSSYEQYF. The genes are TRBV28 and TRBJ2-7; D not resolved. Per germline, CDR1 MDHEN and CDR2 SYDVKM. Trimming removed 6 bases at V and 0 bases at J, with 6 bases between. The CDR3 is made up of 12 amino acids. The variable domain in full, with the rest retrieved from reference TRBV28 and TRBJ2-7, is DVKVTQSSRYLVKRTGEKVFLECVQDMDHENMFWYRQDPGLGLRLIYFSYDVKMKEKGDIPEGYSVSREKKERFSLILESASTNQTSMYLCASSPSSYEQYFGPGTRLTVT.